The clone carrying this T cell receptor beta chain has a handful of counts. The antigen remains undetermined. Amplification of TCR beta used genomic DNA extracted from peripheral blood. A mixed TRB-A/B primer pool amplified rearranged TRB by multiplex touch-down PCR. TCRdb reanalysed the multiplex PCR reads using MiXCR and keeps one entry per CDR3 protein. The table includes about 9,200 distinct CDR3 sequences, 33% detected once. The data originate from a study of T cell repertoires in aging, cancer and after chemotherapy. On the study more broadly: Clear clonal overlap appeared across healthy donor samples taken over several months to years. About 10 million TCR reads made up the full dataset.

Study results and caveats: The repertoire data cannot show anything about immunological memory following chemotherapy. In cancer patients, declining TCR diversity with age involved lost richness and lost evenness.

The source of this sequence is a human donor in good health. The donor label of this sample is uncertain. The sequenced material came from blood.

The CDR3 DNA is TGTGCCAGCAGCTTAGGTGCGGGGGCTCCGGGGACCGGGGAGCTGTTTTTT. It encodes CASSLGAGAPGTGELFF. The chain has TRBV7-6 and TRBJ2-2; a possible D gene is TRBD2 (7 bases). V lost 1 base and J lost 5, with 17 bases in between. CDR1 and CDR2 (germline): SGHVS, FNYEAQ. The CDR3 length is 17 residues.